This T cell receptor (beta chain) was documented in a study of blood T cell repertoires in COVID-19. About the study: Sources were T cells, B-cell-depleted T cells, or PBMCs; the material itself was cDNA or gDNA.

CDR1 and CDR2 (germline): SGHRS, YFSETQ. V gave up 3 bases and J gave up 2 bases, with 15 bases separating them. This CDR3 contains 15 residues. Only in-frame clones appear in the TCRdb table, and some are missing; sequencing was by immunoSEQ multiplex PCR. The top ten hold around 1.5% of the sample, which has 70,000 to 95,000 clones, approximately 87% seen once. This clone occurred once. This receptor was taken from a human donor with active COVID-19. The donor label of this sample is uncertain. The chain combines TRBV5-1 with TRBJ2-7; D remains unclear. Sequenced input: peripheral blood. Here the CDR3 reads CASSSGLQETYEQYF. The CDR3 DNA reads as TGCGCCAGCAGCTCTGGGCTCCAGGAAACCTACGAGCAGTACTTC.